A selection of T cell receptor beta chains follows, all from one sample in a study of cytomegalovirus exposure and HLA in healthy donors. This table comes from immunoSEQ multiplex PCR, and its TCRdb copy is limited to in-frame clones, with some not included. Of around 100,000 clones listed, 75% to 80% are singletons. Material: PBMCs. The receptors were sampled from a man aged 55-75 years in good health and CMV-seropositive. Both conserved end residues are trimmed from each CDR3. The order of the fields is clone size, V gene, J gene, CDR3 protein. Clone size appears in some rows only: once, few, many, or a class for an expanded clone.

size: -
V: TRBV27
J: TRBJ1-2
CDR3: ASSIDGWRDGYT

size: -
V: TRBV18
J: TRBJ2-2
CDR3: ASSPPSRILNTGELF

size: -
V: TRBV5-1
J: TRBJ2-3
CDR3: ASSPGTSGGPGDTQY

size: -
V: TRBV14
J: TRBJ2-5
CDR3: ASSQVAREETQY

size: few
V: TRBV18
J: TRBJ2-1
CDR3: ASSPGTGLNNEQF

size: -
V: TRBV6-5
J: TRBJ2-3
CDR3: ASSPGLRTDTQY

size: few
V: TRBV14
J: TRBJ1-1
CDR3: ASSQAGALNTEAF

size: few
V: TRBV4-3
J: TRBJ2-7
CDR3: ASSQGLEHEQY

size: once
V: TRBV7-9
J: TRBJ2-7
CDR3: SSSLAEGGGAY

size: -
V: TRBV5-1
J: TRBJ2-3
CDR3: ASSSSPVGGGTDTQY

size: -
V: TRBV19
J: TRBJ1-3
CDR3: ARLDHRRLSGNTIY

size: medium-sized
V: TRBV7-9
J: TRBJ1-5
CDR3: ASSFGVRHQPQH

size: -
V: TRBV19
J: TRBJ1-1
CDR3: ASTPITALNTEAF

size: -
V: TRBV7-2
J: TRBJ1-3
CDR3: ASSLGAGGNTIY

size: -
V: TRBV7-9
J: TRBJ1-3
CDR3: ASTITRGRPGNTIY

size: few
V: TRBV10-3
J: TRBJ1-4
CDR3: AIKQNEKLF

size: -
V: TRBV14
J: TRBJ1-2
CDR3: ASSPGGGNYGYT

size: -
V: TRBV30
J: TRBJ2-7
CDR3: AWSGSGGGFRQY

size: -
V: TRBV18
J: TRBJ2-7
CDR3: ASSPWDSKRPPYEQY

size: few
V: TRBV28
J: TRBJ1-2
CDR3: ASSSPPYPRPYIAGYT

size: -
V: TRBV14
J: TRBJ1-6
CDR3: ASSHHQGTGGNSPLH

size: -
V: TRBV27
J: TRBJ2-1
CDR3: ASASGGIEQF

size: -
V: TRBV10-3
J: TRBJ2-1
CDR3: AISVQKNEQF

size: -
V: TRBV5-1
J: TRBJ2-1
CDR3: ASSLVVPGQGDNEQF

size: -
V: TRBV19
J: TRBJ2-3
CDR3: ASNGGSARGTQY

size: -
V: TRBV4-1
J: TRBJ2-4
CDR3: ASSPLAVLAKNIQY

size: -
V: TRBV27
J: TRBJ1-4
CDR3: ASGSIGGATNEKLF

size: few
V: TRBV5-4
J: TRBJ2-2
CDR3: ASSLDSSSNTGELF

size: -
V: TRBV4-2
J: TRBJ2-3
CDR3: ASSQESLAGGQLRADTQY

size: -
V: TRBV4-2
J: TRBJ1-1
CDR3: ASSPGPGTGDTEAF

size: -
V: TRBV7-2
J: TRBJ2-7
CDR3: ASSFGSGGAGGEQY

size: -
V: TRBV11-2
J: TRBJ1-2
CDR3: ASSRNSGYT